One and the same sample provided the 18 T cell receptor beta chains below, sequenced in a study of blood T cell repertoires in COVID-19. Assay: immunoSEQ multiplex PCR; the TCRdb copy retains only in-frame clones and omits some. The sample contains roughly 63,000 clones, 70% to 80% of which appear only once. Material for sequencing was peripheral blood. All receptors come from a man older than 75 with acute or convalescent COVID-19.

V is TRBV6-5 and J is TRBJ1-2; a weak D match, TRBD1 (6 bases). The CDR3 is 14 amino acids. Germline lookup yields CDR1 MNHEY and CDR2 SVGAGI. V lost 4 bases and J lost 7, with 16 bases in between. The CDR3 loop reads CASSWQQGSSGYTF. Written as DNA, the CDR3 is TGTGCCAGCAGTTGGCAACAGGGTAGTAGTGGCTACACCTTC.

The V call is TRBV19, the J call TRBJ1-5; a possible D gene is TRBD1 (6 bases). V dropped 4 bases and J dropped 6 bases, with 16 bases sitting between them. CDR1 and CDR2 from the germline V gene are LNHDA and SQIVND (reference sequence). The CDR3 totals 15 residues. The CDR3 sequence is CASSTQGFRIQPQHF. The CDR3 DNA is TGTGCCAGTAGTACACAGGGTTTTAGAATTCAGCCCCAGCATTTT.

The rearrangement links TRBV7-9 to TRBJ2-1; 15 nucleotides match TRBD2. The junction had 2 bases not matched to a gene; V was cut back by 5 bases and J by 6 bases. Germline V gives CDR1 SEHNR, CDR2 FQNEAQ (reference sequence). This CDR3 comprises 15 residues. CDR3 bases: TGTGCCAGCAGCAGGACTAGCGGGGGGGCCAATGAGCAGTTCTTC. Its translation: CASSRTSGGANEQFF. Combining the CDR3 with reference TRBV7-9 and TRBJ2-1 gives the whole variable domain DTGVSQNPRHKITKRGQNVTFRCDPISEHNRLYWYRQTLGQGPEFLTYFQNEAQLEKSRLLSDRFSAERPKGSFSTLEIQRTEQGDSAMYLCASSRTSGGANEQFFGPGTRLTVL.

The J gene is TRBJ2-3, the V gene TRBV27; the match to TRBD2 covers 12 bases. This CDR3 spans 15 amino acids. The V and J ends lost 9 bases and 1 base, in that order; junction bases with no gene match: 5. Germline CDR1 is MNHEY and CDR2 is SMNVEV (reference sequence). The CDR3 reads CASSLAGGRTDTQYF. The DNA of the CDR3 is TGTGCCAGTTCTCTAGCGGGAGGGCGCACAGATACGCAGTATTTT.

This clone was counted only a few times. The chain joins TRBV15 to TRBJ2-7; TRBD1 aligns across 7 bases. From germline, CDR1 is LNHNV and CDR2 YYDKDF (reference sequence). V shed 8 bases and J 4 bases; nucleotides not matched to a gene: 11. CDR3 length: 14 amino acids. In nucleotides, the CDR3 is TGTGCCACCTCCCCCCGGGACAGTTTGTACGAGCAGTACTTC. This codes for CATSPRDSLYEQYF.

The chain links TRBV5-1 to TRBJ1-2; 10 bases are shared with TRBD1. With V trimmed by 4 bases and J by 9 bases, 3 bases remained unmatched. The CDR3 is 12 amino acids. Germline assignment: CDR1 SGHRS and CDR2 YFSETQ. The CDR3 sequence is CASSLGQGSYTF. The CDR3 DNA reads as TGCGCCAGCAGCCTGGGACAGGGGAGCTACACCTTC. Full variable domain (remainder filled in from reference TRBV5-1 and TRBJ1-2): KAGVTQTPRYLIKTRGQQVTLSCSPISGHRSVSWYQQTPGQGLQFLFEYFSETQRNKGNFPGRFSGRQFSNSRSEMNVSTLELGDSALYLCASSLGQGSYTFGSGTRLTVV.

The rearrangement links TRBV24-1 to TRBJ2-5; TRBD1 matches at 7 bases. The CDR3 is 15 residues long. CDR1 and CDR2 (germline): KGHDR, SFDVKD. The V gene end was trimmed by 0 bases and the J gene end by 5 bases; junction bases not matched to a gene: 5. CDR3 amino acids: CATSDLQGGAETQYF. The CDR3 DNA is TGTGCCACCAGTGATTTGCAAGGGGGCGCTGAGACCCAGTACTTC.

The chain employs TRBV7-6 and TRBJ1-1; 8 nucleotides align to TRBD1. The CDR3 is 16 residues long. Germline CDR1 is SGHVS and CDR2 is FNYEAQ. The ends lost 5 bases at V and 1 base at J; junction bases unmatched: 9. The CDR3 region has the DNA TGTGCCAGCAGCCAATTATCTGACAGGGGGAACACTGAAGCTTTCTTT. It yields the protein CASSQLSDRGNTEAFF.

This rearrangement joins TRBV19 to TRBJ2-3; 7 nucleotides line up with TRBD1. With V trimmed by 10 bases and J by 3 bases, 7 bases remained unmatched. CDR3 size: 13 residues. Germline V gene lookup returns CDR1 LNHDA and CDR2 SQIVND (reference sequence). The CDR3 here is CATKPTGTDTQYF. CDR3 DNA sequence: TGTGCCACCAAACCGACAGGGACAGATACGCAGTATTTT. The full variable domain, in which reference TRBV19 and TRBJ2-3 provide the parts outside the CDR3, is DGGITQSPKYLFRKEGQNVTLSCEQNLNHDAMYWYRQDPGQGLRLIYYSQIVNDFQKGDIAEGYSVSREKKESFPLTVTSAQKNPTAFYLCATKPTGTDTQYFGPGTRLTVL.

The chain employs TRBV2 and TRBJ2-2; D is unclear. This CDR3 comprises 16 residues. Germline V gene lookup returns CDR1 SNHLY and CDR2 FYNNEI. V dropped 1 base and J dropped 0 bases, with 9 bases sitting between them. The CDR3 DNA sequence: TGTGCCAGCAGTGAAGTCGGCGGTTCGAACACCGGGGAGCTGTTTTTT. Amino acid sequence: CASSEVGGSNTGELFF.

This clone was seen only a few times. This sequence joins TRBV10-1 and TRBJ2-2; possible D gene TRBD2, 5 bases. CDR1 WNHNN and CDR2 SYGVQD come from the germline V gene (reference sequence). The CDR3 extends over 14 amino acids. Between the trimmed V and J ends, which lost 4 bases and 4 bases, there was a span of 10 bases. The CDR3 here is CASSARAGTGELFF. For the CDR3, the DNA is TGCGCCAGCAGTGCGAGGGCAGGCACCGGGGAGCTGTTTTTT.

The chain carries TRBV5-1 and TRBJ1-2; D gene uncertain. Germline CDR1 is SGHRS and CDR2 is YFSETQ. Trimming stripped 3 bases from V and 2 bases from J, with 11 bases between. The CDR3 has 14 residues. DNA for the CDR3: TGCGCCAGCAGCTCGGGGTCCCCGAACTATGGCTACACCTTC. Amino acid sequence: CASSSGSPNYGYTF.

The chain couples TRBV19 to TRBJ1-2; tentative D call: TRBD1 (6 bases). Germline CDR1 and CDR2: LNHDA and SQIVND (reference sequence). V was cut by 3 bases and J by 10 bases, with 15 bases left in between. The CDR3 is 13 amino acids. CDR3 residues: CASSIRDQGPYTF. CDR3 DNA sequence: TGTGCCAGTAGTATTAGGGACCAGGGGCCCTACACCTTC.

This clone turned up a few times. This rearrangement joins TRBV6-5 to TRBJ1-1, with unresolved D. V shed 6 bases and J shed 0 bases, with 8 bases lying between them. This CDR3 spans 13 amino acids. The germline V gene has CDR1 MNHEY and CDR2 SVGAGI. CDR3 sequence reads: CASSRSMNTEAFF. The CDR3 DNA reads as TGTGCCAGCAGCCGGAGCATGAACACTGAAGCTTTCTTT.

This chain connects TRBV6-5 to TRBJ1-1; possible D gene TRBD1, 5 bases. CDR3 length equals 13 residues. V lost 7 bases and J 6 bases, leaving 15 bases between the germline ends. The germline V gene has CDR1 MNHEY and CDR2 SVGAGI. CDR3 coding DNA: TGTGCCAGCAAGGTCGGGGGAAATCCTGAAGCTTTCTTT. Its translation: CASKVGGNPEAFF.

This clone was seen repeatedly, ten times or more. The rearrangement uses TRBV7-9 and TRBJ2-7; D possibly corresponds to TRBD1 (6 bases). The germline gives CDR1 SEHNR, CDR2 FQNEAQ (reference sequence). V lost 0 bases and J 6 bases, leaving 12 bases between the germline ends. The CDR3 sequence is 14 residues long. The DNA for the CDR3 is TGTGCCAGCAGCTTAGCACAGGGCTACGCCGAGCAGTACTTC. Translated, it gives CASSLAQGYAEQYF.

The genes are TRBV28 and TRBJ2-5, with TRBD2 matching 11 bases. The germline CDR1 and CDR2 sequences are MDHEN and SYDVKM. This CDR3 has 14 amino acids. V gave up 6 bases and J gave up 6 bases; unmatched junction bases: 6. The CDR3 nucleotides read TGTGCCAGCAGAGATAGCGGGAGGGGGAAGACCCAGTACTTC. Translating it yields CASRDSGRGKTQYF.

This clone was observed a few times. The CDR3 region is CATSDISAGGNNEQFF. The CDR3 nucleotides read TGTGCCACCAGTGATATCTCGGCGGGGGGTAACAATGAGCAGTTCTTC. This sequence joins TRBV24-1 and TRBJ2-1; the match to TRBD2 covers 8 bases. This CDR3 is 16 amino acids long. Unmatched junction bases numbered 8, after V lost 3 bases and J lost 5 bases. Per the germline V gene, CDR1 is KGHDR and CDR2 is SFDVKD.